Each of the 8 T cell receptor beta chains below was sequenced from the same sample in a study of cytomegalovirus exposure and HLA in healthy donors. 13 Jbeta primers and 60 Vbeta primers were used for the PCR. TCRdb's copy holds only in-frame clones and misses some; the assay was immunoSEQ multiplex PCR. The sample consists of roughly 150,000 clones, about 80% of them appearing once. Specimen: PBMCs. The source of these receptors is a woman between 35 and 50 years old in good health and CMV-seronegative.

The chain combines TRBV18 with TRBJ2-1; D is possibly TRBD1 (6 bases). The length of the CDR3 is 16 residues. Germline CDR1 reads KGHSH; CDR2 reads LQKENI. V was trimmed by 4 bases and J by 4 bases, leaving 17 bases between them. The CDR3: CASSLLQGFGYNEQFF. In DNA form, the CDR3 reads TGTGCCAGCTCACTACTACAGGGATTCGGGTACAATGAGCAGTTCTTC.

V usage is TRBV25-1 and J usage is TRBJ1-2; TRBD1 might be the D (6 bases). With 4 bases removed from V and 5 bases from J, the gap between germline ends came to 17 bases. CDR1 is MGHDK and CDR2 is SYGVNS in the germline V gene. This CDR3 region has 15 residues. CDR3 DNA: TGTGCCAGCAGTGGTCGGGGGGGGCCGTTGTATGGCTACACCTTC. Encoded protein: CASSGRGGPLYGYTF.

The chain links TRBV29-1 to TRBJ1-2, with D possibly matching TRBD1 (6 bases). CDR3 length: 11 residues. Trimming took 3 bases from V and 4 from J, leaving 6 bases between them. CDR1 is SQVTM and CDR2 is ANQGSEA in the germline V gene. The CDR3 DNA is TGCAGCGTTGAGGGGGCCTATGGCTACACCTTC. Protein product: CSVEGAYGYTF.

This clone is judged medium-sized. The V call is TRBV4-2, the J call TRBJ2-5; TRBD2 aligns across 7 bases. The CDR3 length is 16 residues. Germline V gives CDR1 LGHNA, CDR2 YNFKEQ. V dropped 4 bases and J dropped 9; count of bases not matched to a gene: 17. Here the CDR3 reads CASSPGPSGDLGAQYF. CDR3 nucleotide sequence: TGTGCCAGCAGCCCCGGTCCTAGCGGAGATTTGGGTGCCCAGTACTTC.

This chain's CDR3 is CASRPDSSYNSPLHF. The CDR3, as DNA: TGTGCCAGCCGCCCTGACAGCTCCTATAATTCACCCCTCCACTTT. The chain recombines TRBV28 with TRBJ1-6; D is possibly TRBD1 (5 bases). Trimming took off 8 bases at V and 0 bases at J, with 11 bases between the two ends. Germline assignment: CDR1 MDHEN and CDR2 SYDVKM. The CDR3 contains 15 residues.

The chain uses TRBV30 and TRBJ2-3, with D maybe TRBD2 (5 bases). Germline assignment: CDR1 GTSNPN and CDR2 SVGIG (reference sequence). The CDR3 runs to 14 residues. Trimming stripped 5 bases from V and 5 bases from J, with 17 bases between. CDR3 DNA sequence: TGTGCCTGGGTATTAGGAGGAAACGGAGATACGCAGTATTTT. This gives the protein CAWVLGGNGDTQYF.

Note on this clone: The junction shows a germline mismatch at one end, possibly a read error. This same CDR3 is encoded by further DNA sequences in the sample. Here the CDR3 reads CASSLVEMLDEQYF. The CDR3 nucleotides are TGCGCCAGCAGCTTGGTGGAAATGCTAGACGAGCAGTACTTC. The chain uses TRBV5-4 and TRBJ2-7; D not certain. Germline V gene data show CDR1 as SGHNT and CDR2 as YYREEE (reference sequence). The CDR3 covers 14 residues.

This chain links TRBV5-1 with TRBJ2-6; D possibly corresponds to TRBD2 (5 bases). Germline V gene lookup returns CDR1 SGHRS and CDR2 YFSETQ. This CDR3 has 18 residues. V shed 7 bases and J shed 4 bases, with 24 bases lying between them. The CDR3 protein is CASGKTPGGGKGANVLTF. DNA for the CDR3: TGCGCCAGCGGGAAAACCCCAGGAGGCGGTAAAGGGGCCAACGTCCTGACTTTC.